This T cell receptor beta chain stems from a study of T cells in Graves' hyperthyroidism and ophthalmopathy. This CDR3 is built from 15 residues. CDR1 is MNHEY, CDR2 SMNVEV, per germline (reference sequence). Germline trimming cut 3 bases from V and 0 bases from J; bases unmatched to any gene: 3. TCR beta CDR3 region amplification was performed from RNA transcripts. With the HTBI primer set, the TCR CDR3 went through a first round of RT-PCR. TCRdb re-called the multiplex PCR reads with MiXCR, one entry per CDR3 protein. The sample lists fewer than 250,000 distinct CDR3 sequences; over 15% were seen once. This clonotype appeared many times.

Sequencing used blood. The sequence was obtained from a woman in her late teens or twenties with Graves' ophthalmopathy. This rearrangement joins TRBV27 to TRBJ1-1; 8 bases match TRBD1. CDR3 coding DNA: TGTGCCAGCAGTTTGCAGGGGGCGATGAACACTGAAGCTTTCTTT. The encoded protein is CASSLQGAMNTEAFF.